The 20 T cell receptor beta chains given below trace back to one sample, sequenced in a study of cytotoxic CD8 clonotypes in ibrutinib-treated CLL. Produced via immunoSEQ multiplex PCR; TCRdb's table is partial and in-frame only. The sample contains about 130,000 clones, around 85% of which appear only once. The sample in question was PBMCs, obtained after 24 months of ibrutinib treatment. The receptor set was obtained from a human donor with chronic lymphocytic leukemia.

DNA for the CDR3: TGTGCCAGCAGTTTCTTGGGACAGGGACGCTACACCTTC. Translation: CASSFLGQGRYTF. The chain employs TRBV27 and TRBJ1-2, with 9 bases identical to TRBD1. The CDR3 covers 13 residues. Germline CDR1 MNHEY, CDR2 SMNVEV (reference sequence). Losses at the gene ends were 3 bases for V and 9 bases for J; bases not matched to a gene: 5.

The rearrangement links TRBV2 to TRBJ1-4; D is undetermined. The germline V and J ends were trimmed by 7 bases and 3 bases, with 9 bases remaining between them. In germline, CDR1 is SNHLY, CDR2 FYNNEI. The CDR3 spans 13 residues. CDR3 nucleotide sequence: TGTGCCAGCAAGAGAACTCCTAATGAAAAACTGTTTTTT. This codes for CASKRTPNEKLFF.

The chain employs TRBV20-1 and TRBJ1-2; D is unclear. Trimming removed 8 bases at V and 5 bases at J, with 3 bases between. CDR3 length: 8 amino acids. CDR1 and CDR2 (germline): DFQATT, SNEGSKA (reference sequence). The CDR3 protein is CSPYGYTF. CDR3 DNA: TGCAGTCCGTATGGCTACACCTTC.

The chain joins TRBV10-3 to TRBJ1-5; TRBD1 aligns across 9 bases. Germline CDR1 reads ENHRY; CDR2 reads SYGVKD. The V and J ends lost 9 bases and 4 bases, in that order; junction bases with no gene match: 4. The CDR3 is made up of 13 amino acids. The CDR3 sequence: CAIRDRENQPQHF. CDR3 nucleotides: TGTGCCATAAGGGACAGGGAAAATCAGCCCCAGCATTTT.

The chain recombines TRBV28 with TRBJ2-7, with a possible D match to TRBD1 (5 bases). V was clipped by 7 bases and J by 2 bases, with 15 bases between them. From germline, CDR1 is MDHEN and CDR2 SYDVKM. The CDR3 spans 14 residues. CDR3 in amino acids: CASTPLDRTYEQYF. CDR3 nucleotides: TGTGCCAGCACCCCCCTTGACAGAACCTACGAGCAGTACTTC. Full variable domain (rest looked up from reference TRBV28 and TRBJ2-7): DVKVTQSSRYLVKRTGEKVFLECVQDMDHENMFWYRQDPGLGLRLIYFSYDVKMKEKGDIPEGYSVSREKKERFSLILESASTNQTSMYLCASTPLDRTYEQYFGPGTRLTVT.

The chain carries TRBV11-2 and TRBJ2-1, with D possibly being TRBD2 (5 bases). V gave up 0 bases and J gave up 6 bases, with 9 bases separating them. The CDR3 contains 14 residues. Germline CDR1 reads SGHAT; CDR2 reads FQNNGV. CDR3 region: CASSLEAGLNEQFF. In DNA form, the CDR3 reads TGTGCCAGCAGCTTAGAAGCAGGACTCAATGAGCAGTTCTTC. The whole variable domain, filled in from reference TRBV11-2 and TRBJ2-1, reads EAGVAQSPRYKIIEKRQSVAFWCNPISGHATLYWYQQILGQGPKLLIQFQNNGVVDDSQLPKDRFSAERLKGVDSTLKIQPAKLEDSAVYLCASSLEAGLNEQFFGPGTRLTVL.

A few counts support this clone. This CDR3 reads CASSQTGTHRSTDTQYF. DNA of the CDR3: TGTGCCAGCAGTCAGACGGGGACCCACAGAAGCACAGATACGCAGTATTTT. This chain uses TRBV11-3 with TRBJ2-3; D may be TRBD1 or TRBD2 (5 bases each). V was trimmed by 6 bases and J by 0 bases, leaving 19 bases between them. This CDR3 has 17 amino acids. Germline V gene sequence: CDR1 SGHNT, CDR2 YENEEA.

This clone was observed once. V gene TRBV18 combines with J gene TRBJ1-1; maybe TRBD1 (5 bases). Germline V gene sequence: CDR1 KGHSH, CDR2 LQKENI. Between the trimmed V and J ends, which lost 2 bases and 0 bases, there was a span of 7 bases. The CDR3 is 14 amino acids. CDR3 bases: TGTGCCAGCTCACCAGCAGGGTTGAACACTGAAGCTTTCTTT. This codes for CASSPAGLNTEAFF.

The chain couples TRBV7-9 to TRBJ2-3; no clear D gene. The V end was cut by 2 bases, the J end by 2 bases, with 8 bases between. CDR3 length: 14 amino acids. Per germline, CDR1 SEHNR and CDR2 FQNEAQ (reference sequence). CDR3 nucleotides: TGTGCCAGCAGCTTAAGCAGTCCCACAGATACGCAGTATTTT. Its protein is CASSLSSPTDTQYF.

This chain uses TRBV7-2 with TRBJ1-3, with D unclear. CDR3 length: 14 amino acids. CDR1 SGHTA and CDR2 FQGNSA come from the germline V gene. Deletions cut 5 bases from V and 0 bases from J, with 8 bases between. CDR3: CASSEQSSGNTIYF. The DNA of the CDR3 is TGTGCCAGCAGCGAACAGAGCTCTGGAAACACCATATATTTT.

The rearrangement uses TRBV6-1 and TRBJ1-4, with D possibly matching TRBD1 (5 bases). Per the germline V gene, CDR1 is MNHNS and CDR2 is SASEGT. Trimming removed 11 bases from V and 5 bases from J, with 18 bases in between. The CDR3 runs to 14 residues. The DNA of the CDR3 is TGTGCCTGCCGCCGGGACGGATCAAATGAAAAACTGTTTTTT. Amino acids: CACRRDGSNEKLFF.

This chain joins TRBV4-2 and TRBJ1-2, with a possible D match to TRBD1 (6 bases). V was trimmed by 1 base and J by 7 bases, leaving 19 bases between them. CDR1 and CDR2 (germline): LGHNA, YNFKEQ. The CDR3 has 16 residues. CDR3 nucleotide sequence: TGTGCCAGCAGCCAAGTCTCCAGGGGCCACGGATTTGGCTACACCTTC. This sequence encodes CASSQVSRGHGFGYTF.

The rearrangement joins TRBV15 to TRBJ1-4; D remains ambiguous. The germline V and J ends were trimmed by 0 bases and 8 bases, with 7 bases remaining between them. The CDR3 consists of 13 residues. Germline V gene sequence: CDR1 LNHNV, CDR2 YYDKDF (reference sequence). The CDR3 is CATSRDLGEKLFF. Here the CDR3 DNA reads TGTGCCACCAGCAGAGATTTGGGGGAAAAACTGTTTTTT.

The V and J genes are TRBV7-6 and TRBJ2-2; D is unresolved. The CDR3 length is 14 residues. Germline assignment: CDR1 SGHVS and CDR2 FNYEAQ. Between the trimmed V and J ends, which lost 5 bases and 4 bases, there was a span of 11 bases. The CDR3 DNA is TGTGCCAGCAGCGCGTACTTGGTCACCGGGGAGCTGTTTTTT. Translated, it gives CASSAYLVTGELFF. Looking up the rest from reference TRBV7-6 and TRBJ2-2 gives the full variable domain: GAGVSQSPRYKVTKRGQDVALRCDPISGHVSLYWYRQALGQGPEFLTYFNYEAQQDKSGLPNDRFSAERPEGSISTLTIQRTEQRDSAMYRCASSAYLVTGELFFGEGSRLTVL.

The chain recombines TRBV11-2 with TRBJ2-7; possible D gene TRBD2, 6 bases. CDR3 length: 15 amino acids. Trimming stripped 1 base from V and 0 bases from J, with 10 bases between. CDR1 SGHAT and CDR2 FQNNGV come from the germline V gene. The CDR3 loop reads CASSLVEGSSYEQYF. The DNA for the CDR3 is TGTGCCAGCAGCTTAGTGGAGGGTAGCTCCTACGAGCAGTACTTC. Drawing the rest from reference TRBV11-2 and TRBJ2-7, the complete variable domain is EAGVAQSPRYKIIEKRQSVAFWCNPISGHATLYWYQQILGQGPKLLIQFQNNGVVDDSQLPKDRFSAERLKGVDSTLKIQPAKLEDSAVYLCASSLVEGSSYEQYFGPGTRLTVT.

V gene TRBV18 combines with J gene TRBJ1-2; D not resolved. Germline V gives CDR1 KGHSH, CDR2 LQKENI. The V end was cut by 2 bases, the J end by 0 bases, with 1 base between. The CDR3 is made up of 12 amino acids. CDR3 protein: CASSPSNYGYTF. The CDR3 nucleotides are TGTGCCAGCTCACCATCTAACTATGGCTACACCTTC.

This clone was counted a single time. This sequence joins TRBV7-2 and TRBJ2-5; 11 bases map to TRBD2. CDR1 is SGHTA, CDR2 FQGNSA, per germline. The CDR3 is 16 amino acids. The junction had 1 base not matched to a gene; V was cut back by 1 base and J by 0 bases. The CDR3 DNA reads TGTGCCAGCAGCTTAGGACTAGCGGGGAACCAAGAGACCCAGTACTTC. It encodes CASSLGLAGNQETQYF.

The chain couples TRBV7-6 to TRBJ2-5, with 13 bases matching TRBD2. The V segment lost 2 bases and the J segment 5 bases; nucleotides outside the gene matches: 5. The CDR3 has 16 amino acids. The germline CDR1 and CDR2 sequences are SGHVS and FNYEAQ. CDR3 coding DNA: TGTGCCAGCAGCTTAAGGACTAGCGGGGGTCTGGAGACCCAGTACTTC. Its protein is CASSLRTSGGLETQYF.

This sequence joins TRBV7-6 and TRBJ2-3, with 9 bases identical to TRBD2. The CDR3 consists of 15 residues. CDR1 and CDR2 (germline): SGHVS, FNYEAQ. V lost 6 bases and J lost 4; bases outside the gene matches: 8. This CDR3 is CASSSSGSGADTQYF. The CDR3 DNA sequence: TGTGCCAGCAGTAGTAGCGGGAGTGGAGCAGATACGCAGTATTTT. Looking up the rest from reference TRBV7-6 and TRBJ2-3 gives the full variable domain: GAGVSQSPRYKVTKRGQDVALRCDPISGHVSLYWYRQALGQGPEFLTYFNYEAQQDKSGLPNDRFSAERPEGSISTLTIQRTEQRDSAMYRCASSSSGSGADTQYFGPGTRLTVL.

DNA of the CDR3: TGTGCCAGCAGCGTAGGCGGGGGTTCCTACAATGAGCAGTTCTTC. Amino acid sequence: CASSVGGGSYNEQFF. V is TRBV9 and J is TRBJ2-1, with 7 positions matching TRBD2. Unmatched junction bases numbered 1, after V lost 0 bases and J lost 1 base. The CDR3 totals 15 residues. Germline V gene data show CDR1 as SGDLS and CDR2 as YYNGEE.